A selection of T cell receptor beta chains follows, all from one sample in a study of pediatric ulcerative colitis. Produced via immunoSEQ multiplex PCR; TCRdb's table is partial and in-frame only. The table records 15,000 to 20,000 clones, around 80% of them present only once. Specimen: gut tissue. Every receptor here comes from a boy between 10 and 17 years old who was a control in a study of pediatric ulcerative colitis. CDR3s include the opening cysteine and the closing phenylalanine or tryptophan.

v_gene: TRBV7-2; CDR3aa: CASSLDGWSSYNEQFF
v_gene: TRBV5-1; CDR3aa: CASSWAGREETQYF
v_gene: TRBV21-1; CDR3aa: CASRDRGPSYNEQFF
v_gene: TRBV5-6; CDR3aa: CASSLRENTEAFF
v_gene: TRBV6-1; CDR3aa: CASHTLNYNEQFF
v_gene: TRBV18; CDR3aa: CASSPVQVAGYEQYF
v_gene: TRBV27; CDR3aa: CASSTGQWGRPQHF
v_gene: TRBV12-5; CDR3aa: CASGMGLAGGKYQETQYF
v_gene: TRBV6-5; CDR3aa: CAASNGGTSEQYF
v_gene: TRBV5-5; CDR3aa: CASSLKGGSEKLFF
v_gene: TRBV10-3; CDR3aa: CAISGGRGDEKLFF
v_gene: TRBV6-1; CDR3aa: CASSEVSGSTDTQYF
v_gene: TRBV14; CDR3aa: CASSADFAGEKLFF
v_gene: TRBV2; CDR3aa: CASRAEAGVYEQYF
v_gene: TRBV7-7; CDR3aa: CASSLDGTDTQYF
v_gene: TRBV6-1; CDR3aa: CASSPDRSQETQYF
v_gene: TRBV15; CDR3aa: CATSSRQGNTEAFF
v_gene: TRBV10-3; CDR3aa: CAISSTGGYGNTIYF
v_gene: TRBV23-1; CDR3aa: CASSPLRYRAGNTIYF
v_gene: TRBV7-2; CDR3aa: CASSLDPTGELFF
v_gene: TRBV6-5; CDR3aa: CASSSSGVGEQYF
v_gene: TRBV4-2; CDR3aa: CASSQEHMNTEAFF